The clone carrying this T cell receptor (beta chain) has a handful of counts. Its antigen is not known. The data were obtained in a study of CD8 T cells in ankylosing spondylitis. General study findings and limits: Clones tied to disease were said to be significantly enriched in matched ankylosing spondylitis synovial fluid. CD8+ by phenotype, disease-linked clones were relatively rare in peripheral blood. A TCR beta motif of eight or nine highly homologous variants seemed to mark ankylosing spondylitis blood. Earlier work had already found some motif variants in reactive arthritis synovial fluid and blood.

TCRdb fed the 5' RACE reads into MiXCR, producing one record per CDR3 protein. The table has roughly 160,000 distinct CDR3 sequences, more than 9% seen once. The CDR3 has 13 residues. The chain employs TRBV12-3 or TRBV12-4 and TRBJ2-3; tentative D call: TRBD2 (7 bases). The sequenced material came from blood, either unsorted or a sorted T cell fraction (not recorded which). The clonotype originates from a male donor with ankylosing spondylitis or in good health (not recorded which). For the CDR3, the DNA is TGTGCGCCGCGCGGGGGCCCCCCAGATACGCAGTATTTT. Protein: CAPRGGPPDTQYF.